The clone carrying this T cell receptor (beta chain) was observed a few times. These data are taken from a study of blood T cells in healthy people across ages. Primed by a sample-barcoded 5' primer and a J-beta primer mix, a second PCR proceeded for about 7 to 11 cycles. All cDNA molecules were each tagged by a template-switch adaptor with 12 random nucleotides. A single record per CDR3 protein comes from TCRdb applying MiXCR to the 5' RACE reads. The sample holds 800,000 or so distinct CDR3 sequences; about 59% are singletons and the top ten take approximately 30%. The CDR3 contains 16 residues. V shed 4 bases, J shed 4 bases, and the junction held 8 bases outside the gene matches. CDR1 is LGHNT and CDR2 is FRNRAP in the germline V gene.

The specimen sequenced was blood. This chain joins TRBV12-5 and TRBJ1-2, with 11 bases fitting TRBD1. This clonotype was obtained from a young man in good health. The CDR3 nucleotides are TGTGCTAGTGGTTCGTTCCGGGACAGGGGGTCCTATGGCTACACCTTC. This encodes CASGSFRDRGSYGYTF.